What follows are 15 T cell receptor beta chains derived from one specimen sequenced in a study of T cells in Graves' hyperthyroidism and ophthalmopathy. Researchers amplified the TCR beta CDR3 regions from RNA transcripts. HTBI primers drove first-round RT-PCR of the TCR CDR3. One entry per CDR3 protein results from TCRdb running MiXCR on the multiplex PCR reads. Among about 700,000 distinct CDR3 sequences listed, 14% were seen once. Material for sequencing was blood. These receptors came from a woman under 30 with Graves' hyperthyroidism.

The rearrangement uses TRBV29-1 and TRBJ2-3, with a possible D match to TRBD1 (7 bases). With 4 bases removed from V and 4 bases from J, the gap between germline ends came to 18 bases. CDR1 is SQVTM, CDR2 ANQGSEA, per germline. This CDR3 has 15 residues. The CDR3 bases are TGCAGCGTTGCCCTGGGGCAGGGGGACTCAGATACGCAGTATTTT. Translated, it gives CSVALGQGDSDTQYF.

The gene calls are TRBV20-1 and TRBJ1-1; maybe TRBD1 (6 bases). The CDR3 covers 15 residues. With 3 bases removed from V and 4 bases from J, the gap between germline ends came to 18 bases. From germline, CDR1 is DFQATT and CDR2 SNEGSKA (reference sequence). The CDR3 region has the DNA TGCAGTGCTAGCGCGGTTACCGGGACATTCACTGAAGCTTTCTTT. Its translation: CSASAVTGTFTEAFF.

This clonotype was counted a few times. A much larger clone is a single base away; this may be a read error. The rearrangement joins TRBV12-3 or TRBV12-4 to TRBJ2-2, with TRBD2 identical over 8 bases. This CDR3 is built from 14 residues. The DNA for the CDR3 is TGTACCAGCAAGATGGCGGGAGGTGCCGGGGAGCTGTTTTTT. Translated: CTSKMAGGAGELFF.

This sequence joins TRBV20-1 and TRBJ2-1; either TRBD1 or TRBD2 may fit D (5 bases each). V lost 2 bases and J lost 7, with 15 bases in between. The CDR3 contains 14 residues. Germline values: CDR1 DFQATT, CDR2 SNEGSKA (reference sequence). The CDR3 DNA follows: TGCAGTGCTAGACAGGGCGGGTACAAGAATGAGCAGTTCTTC. Translation: CSARQGGYKNEQFF.

This clonotype was seen repeatedly, ten times or more. Sequence at one end of the junction differs from germline and may be a read error. V usage is TRBV20-1 and J usage is TRBJ2-1, with 10 bases lining up with TRBD2. The CDR3 is made up of 16 amino acids. CDR1 is DFQATT and CDR2 is SNEGSKA in the germline V gene (reference sequence). CDR3 protein: CSARASGSSRYNEQFF. Here the CDR3 DNA reads TGCAGTGCAAGAGCTAGCGGGAGTAGTCGGTACAATGAGCAGTTCTTC.

V usage is TRBV4-1 and J usage is TRBJ2-1, with a possible D match to TRBD2 (6 bases). This CDR3 comprises 16 residues. Deletions cut 0 bases from V and 2 bases from J, with 11 bases between. Looked up from germline, CDR1 is MGHRA and CDR2 is YSYEKL. CDR3: CASSQDWTNAYNEQFF. The DNA of the CDR3 is TGCGCCAGCAGCCAAGATTGGACTAATGCCTACAATGAGCAGTTCTTC.

This clonotype was seen many times. The chain has TRBV7-8 and TRBJ2-3; weak D call: TRBD2 (6 bases). The CDR3 totals 15 residues. The germline V gene has CDR1 SGHVS and CDR2 FQNEAQ. The germline V and J ends were trimmed by 4 bases and 0 bases, with 11 bases remaining between them. The CDR3 nucleotides are TGTGCCAGCAGCTCGCTAGCGACTAGCACAGATACGCAGTATTTT. As protein: CASSSLATSTDTQYF.

This clonotype came up many times. V usage is TRBV4-3 and J usage is TRBJ1-1, with TRBD1 as a possible D gene (5 bases). Germline values: CDR1 LGHNA, CDR2 YSLEER. The ends were cut back, 0 bases at V and 1 base at J, with 15 bases in the middle. The CDR3 has 17 residues. The CDR3 is CASSQDLPWGTNTEAFF. The CDR3, as DNA: TGCGCCAGCAGCCAAGATCTTCCTTGGGGCACGAACACTGAAGCTTTCTTT.

This clonotype was seen ten or more times. This chain uses TRBV7-9 with TRBJ2-7; tentative D call: TRBD1 (5 bases). This CDR3 is built from 15 residues. The V end was cut by 4 bases, the J end by 3 bases, with 16 bases between. Germline V gives CDR1 SEHNR, CDR2 FQNEAQ (reference sequence). The chain's CDR3 is CASSWTDKGFYEQYF. CDR3 bases: TGTGCCAGCAGCTGGACGGACAAAGGGTTCTACGAGCAGTACTTC. The full variable domain, in which reference TRBV7-9 and TRBJ2-7 provide the parts outside the CDR3, is DTGVSQNPRHKITKRGQNVTFRCDPISEHNRLYWYRQTLGQGPEFLTYFQNEAQLEKSRLLSDRFSAERPKGSFSTLEIQRTEQGDSAMYLCASSWTDKGFYEQYFGPGTRLTVT.

This clonotype has more than one count but fewer than ten. J is TRBJ2-7 and V is TRBV20-1; 7 nucleotides agree with TRBD1. There are 14 residues in the CDR3. CDR1 is DFQATT, CDR2 SNEGSKA, per germline (reference sequence). V shed 6 bases, J shed 2 bases, and the junction held 10 bases outside the gene matches. CDR3 residues: CSASIGTETYEQYF. The CDR3 bases are TGCAGTGCCTCTATAGGGACAGAGACCTACGAGCAGTACTTC.

The sample holds many counts of this clonotype. The CDR3 sequence: CASSSPGSSYNEQFF. The CDR3 DNA reads as TGTGCCAGCAGCTCACCGGGATCCTCCTACAATGAGCAGTTCTTC. This chain uses TRBV28 with TRBJ2-1; maybe TRBD2 (5 bases). With 6 bases removed from V and 0 bases from J, the gap between germline ends came to 12 bases. The CDR3 has 15 amino acids. CDR1 and CDR2 (germline): MDHEN, SYDVKM.

At least ten counts were recorded for this clonotype. The chain joins TRBV27 to TRBJ2-1, with 13 positions matching TRBD2. There are 14 residues in the CDR3. V shed 8 bases and J 10 bases; nucleotides not matched to a gene: 8. Germline V CDR1 and CDR2: MNHEY, SMNVEV (reference sequence). The DNA for the CDR3 is TGTGCCAGCGGGGGACTAGCGGGAAAGACAGAGCAGTTCTTC. Its translation: CASGGLAGKTEQFF.

This clonotype was seen at least ten times. The chain employs TRBV5-1 and TRBJ2-7; D is perhaps TRBD2 (6 bases). The V gene lost 3 bases and the J gene lost 0 bases, with 13 bases spanning the gap. This CDR3 region has 15 residues. Germline V gene lookup returns CDR1 SGHRS and CDR2 YFSETQ. CDR3 bases: TGCGCCAGCAGCTCGTCCGCGGGGAGCTCCTACGAGCAGTACTTC. This translates into CASSSSAGSSYEQYF.

The chain combines TRBV12-3 or TRBV12-4 with TRBJ2-1, with unresolved D. V dropped 4 bases and J dropped 14 bases, with 21 bases sitting between them. The CDR3 extends over 14 amino acids. CDR3 coding DNA: TGTGCCAGCAGTTGGTCCCCCCTTGACCCGGGCGAGTTCTTC. This codes for CASSWSPLDPGEFF.

The J gene is TRBJ2-7, the V gene TRBV7-2, with a weak D call TRBD1 (5 bases). The germline CDR1 and CDR2 sequences are SGHTA and FQGNSA. This CDR3 has 14 amino acids. Trimming shortened V by 0 bases and J by 4 bases, and 10 bases separated the two germline ends. CDR3: CASSLADTNYEQYF. The DNA of the CDR3 is TGTGCCAGCAGCTTAGCGGACACAAATTACGAGCAGTACTTC.